This record concerns one T cell receptor (beta chain) sequence. There is no known antigen for this receptor. No base quality information exists; no much larger clone differs at one position. TCRbeta CDR3 regions were amplified from genomic DNA using the immunoSEQ Assay, a bias-controlled multiplex PCR. The authors' pipeline ran thus. The number of nucleated cells in each sample was estimated from the amplification of reference gene primers within the assay. To quantify the absolute abundance of each unique TCRbeta CDR3 rearrangement, sequence reads were collapsed and filtered. For each sample, productive Simpson clonality was calculated as the square root of Simpson's diversity index across productive rearrangements. Drawn from immuneACCESS, this table holds only the in-frame rearrangements with V and J called that TCRdb kept. Clones are partly lost; checked studies trace under half to an unresolved V gene and leave the rest unexplained. That table is the source of V, J and clone size, and D and trimming were worked out from the DNA. The sample has 250,000 or so clones on record, roughly 86% of them singletons. The ten largest clonotypes hold over 5% of the sample.

The sample is drawn from a study of blood T cell repertoires in COVID-19 (dated by TCRdb to about 2020). Regarding the research as a whole: Samples covering the acute and convalescent phases of COVID-19 were provided by collaborators in the United States, Italy and Spain. Samples came from the ongoing ImmuneRACE study (first 160 participants) plus 1,254 subjects from 6 global collaborators. The repertoires were released in a freely available public database meant as a resource for research on the immune response to SARS-CoV-2. Where HLA class I and class II types were available, the types were taken from metadata supplied by the sample provider, not from assay-based typing. Subjects who had been exposed to COVID-19, were actively infected with it, or had recovered from it provided the deeply sampled blood TCRbeta repertoires that made up the dataset. A de-identified subject ID, COVID-19 status, age in years and sex were almost always included in the sample metadata. The material from the prospective study consisted of cDNA or gDNA derived from T cells, B-cell-depleted T cells, or PBMCs. What the authors observed across the whole study: The amount of clinical and demographic metadata varied by source and participant and was provided uncurated.

Between the V and J ends, shortened by 5 bases and 1 base respectively, the junction contains 24 bases. The germline V gene gives CDR1 as SGHDT and CDR2 as YYEEEE. From its cysteine to its phenylalanine, the CDR3 spans 18 amino acids. Left in the record is the CDR3 DNA by itself, 54 bases read in frame from the first base. In Seattle, one collaborating source enrolled patients while the infection was active and tracked those patients longitudinally over the course of disease. The collaborating institutions used their own protocols to collect whole blood in K2EDTA tubes. For TCRbeta analysis, collaborators shipped samples as frozen whole blood, isolated PBMCs, or DNA extracted from either of those sample types.

This receptor was taken from a woman aged 55-69 years with COVID-19, enrolled during active disease. Recombination linked TRBV5-6 to TRBJ1-1, with the D gene uncertain. Sequencing input: peripheral blood. The nucleotide sequence is given as TGTGCCAGCAGATTGTTTTACATCACGGATGGGCGGAACACTGAAGCTTTCTTT. This yields the protein CASRLFYITDGRNTEAFF.